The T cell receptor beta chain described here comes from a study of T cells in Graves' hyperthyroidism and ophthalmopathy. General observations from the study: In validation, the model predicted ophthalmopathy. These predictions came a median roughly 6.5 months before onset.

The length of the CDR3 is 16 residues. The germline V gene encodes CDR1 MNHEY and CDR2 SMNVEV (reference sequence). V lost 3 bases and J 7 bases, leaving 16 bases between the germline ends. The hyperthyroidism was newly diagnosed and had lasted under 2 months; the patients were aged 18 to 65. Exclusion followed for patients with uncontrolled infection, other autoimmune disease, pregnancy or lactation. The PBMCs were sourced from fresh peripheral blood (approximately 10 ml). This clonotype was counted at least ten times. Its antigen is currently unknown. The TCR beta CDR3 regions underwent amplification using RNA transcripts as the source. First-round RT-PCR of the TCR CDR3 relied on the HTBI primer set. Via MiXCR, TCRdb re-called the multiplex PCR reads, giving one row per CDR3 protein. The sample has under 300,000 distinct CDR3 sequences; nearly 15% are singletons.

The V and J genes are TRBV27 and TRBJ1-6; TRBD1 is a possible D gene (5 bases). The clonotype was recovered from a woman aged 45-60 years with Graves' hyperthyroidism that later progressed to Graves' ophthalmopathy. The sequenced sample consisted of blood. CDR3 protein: CASSLVPGTGNSPLHF. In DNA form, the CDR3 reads TGTGCCAGCAGTTTGGTCCCCGGGACGGGCAATTCACCCCTCCACTTT.